This T cell receptor (beta chain) was recorded in a study of blood T cells in healthy people across ages. Broader study findings: Per-million-T-cell TCR beta diversity fell roughly linearly with age.

A J-beta primer mix and a sample-barcoded 5' primer were used in a second PCR of roughly 6 to 12 cycles. Researchers report that a template-switch adaptor with 12 random nucleotides tagged each cDNA molecule. Using its own MiXCR run on the 5' RACE reads, TCRdb lists one record per CDR3 protein. Here the sample spans roughly 800,000 distinct CDR3 sequences, 58% being singletons. V was pared by 4 bases and J by 2 bases, with 2 bases of the junction left unmatched. The germline gives CDR1 LNHNV, CDR2 YYDKDF (reference sequence). The CDR3 runs to 15 residues. For this clonotype: Its matching antigen is unknown.

The gene calls are TRBV15 and TRBJ2-7, with TRBD2 identical over 13 bases. This sequence originates from a man younger than 45 in good health. The source material was blood. The CDR3 sequence is CATSMGLAGTYEQYF. DNA of the CDR3: TGTGCCACCAGCATGGGACTAGCGGGAACCTACGAGCAGTACTTC.